Shown below are 7 T cell receptor beta chains from a single sample sequenced in a study of T cells in Graves' hyperthyroidism and ophthalmopathy. Template material for amplifying TCR beta CDR3 regions consisted of RNA transcripts. A first-round RT-PCR of the TCR CDR3 used the HTBI primer set. One entry per CDR3 protein results from TCRdb running MiXCR on the multiplex PCR reads. The sample has hundreds of thousands of distinct CDR3 sequences, less than 15% seen once; the top ten hold 9.5% to 13%. The sample comprised blood. The receptors derive from a woman between 18 and 30 years old with Graves' hyperthyroidism.

This clonotype came up many times. The V and J genes are TRBV7-2 and TRBJ1-1; the D is unclear. Trimming removed 10 bases at V and 0 bases at J, with 18 bases between. Germline CDR1 reads SGHTA; CDR2 reads FQGNSA. The CDR3 contains 15 residues. CDR3 nucleotide sequence: TGTGCCACCGCTCGAAGGGCCAGTATGAACACTGAAGCTTTCTTT. This gives the protein CATARRASMNTEAFF.

This clonotype was recorded many times. The chain combines TRBV5-1 with TRBJ1-2; D uncertain. CDR1 is SGHRS and CDR2 is YFSETQ in the germline V gene. The germline V and J ends were trimmed by 3 bases and 1 base, with 13 bases remaining between them. The CDR3 sequence is 15 residues long. CDR3 in DNA: TGCGCCAGCAGCTCTAACCCGGACGGTAACTATGGCTACACCTTC. This encodes CASSSNPDGNYGYTF.

The chain couples TRBV5-8 to TRBJ2-3; the D gene is possibly TRBD2 (6 bases). Germline lookup yields CDR1 SGHTS and CDR2 YDEGEE. V was shortened by 1 base and J by 5 bases, with 14 bases between the two germline ends. The CDR3 contains 15 residues. The chain's CDR3 is CASSLTGVWKDTQYF. As DNA, the CDR3 is TGTGCCAGCAGCTTGACGGGAGTGTGGAAAGATACGCAGTATTTT. Drawing the rest from reference TRBV5-8 and TRBJ2-3, the complete variable domain is EAGVTQSPTHLIKTRGQQATLRCSPISGHTSVYWYQQALGLGLQFLLWYDEGEERNRGNFPPRFSGRQFPNYSSELNVNALELEDSALYLCASSLTGVWKDTQYFGPGTRLTVL.

V usage is TRBV20-1 and J usage is TRBJ2-7, with D maybe TRBD1 (5 bases). The ends were cut back, 6 bases at V and 8 bases at J, with 20 bases in the middle. The germline V gene has CDR1 DFQATT and CDR2 SNEGSKA (reference sequence). This CDR3 is 13 amino acids long. This chain's CDR3 is CSASQGQDFQQYF. The CDR3 coding sequence is TGCAGTGCCTCCCAGGGCCAGGATTTCCAGCAGTACTTC.

V usage is TRBV6-1 and J usage is TRBJ2-6; D unclear. The ends were cut back, 8 bases at V and 0 bases at J, with 14 bases in the middle. Per the germline V gene, CDR1 is MNHNS and CDR2 is SASEGT. The CDR3 runs 16 residues. The CDR3 DNA sequence: TGTGCCAGCGCGAGCCACACGGGCTCTGGGGCCAACGTCCTGACTTTC. Its protein product is CASASHTGSGANVLTF.

This clonotype was counted many times. The chain is built from TRBV11-3 and TRBJ2-1; no clear D gene. The CDR3 loop spans 13 amino acids. The V and J ends lost 5 bases and 6 bases respectively, with 11 bases between them. The V gene's germline CDR1 is SGHNT and CDR2 YENEEA. The CDR3 is CASSVLGFNEQFF. The DNA for the CDR3 is TGTGCCAGCAGCGTCCTAGGATTCAATGAGCAGTTCTTC.

This clonotype was seen a few times. The DNA of the CDR3 is TGTGCCAGCAGCTGGGACAGGGGACAGCCCCAGCATTTT. Translated: CASSWDRGQPQHF. The gene calls are TRBV7-9 and TRBJ1-5; 10 bases fit TRBD1. The germline V gene has CDR1 SEHNR and CDR2 FQNEAQ (reference sequence). V shed 4 bases, J shed 7 bases, and the junction held 1 base outside the gene matches. There are 13 residues in the CDR3.